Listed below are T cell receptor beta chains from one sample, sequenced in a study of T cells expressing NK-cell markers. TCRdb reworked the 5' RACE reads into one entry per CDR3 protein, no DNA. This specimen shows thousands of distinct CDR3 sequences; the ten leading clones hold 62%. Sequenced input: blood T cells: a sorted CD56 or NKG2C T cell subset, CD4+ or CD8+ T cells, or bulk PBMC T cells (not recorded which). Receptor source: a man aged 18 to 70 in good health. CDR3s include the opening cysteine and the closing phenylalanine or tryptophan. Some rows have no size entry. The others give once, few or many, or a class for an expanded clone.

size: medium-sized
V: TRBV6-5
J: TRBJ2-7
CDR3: CASSYLRGATYEQYF

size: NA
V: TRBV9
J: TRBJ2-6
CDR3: CASSEGSTGANVLTF

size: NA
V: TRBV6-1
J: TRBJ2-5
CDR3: CASGSGQDQETQYF

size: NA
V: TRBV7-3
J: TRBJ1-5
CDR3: CASSSTLDGSNQPQHF

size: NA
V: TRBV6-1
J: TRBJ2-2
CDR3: CASREGVDTGELFF

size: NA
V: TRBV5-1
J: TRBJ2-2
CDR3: CASSTLLAGGTGELFF

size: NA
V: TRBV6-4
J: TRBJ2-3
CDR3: CASSLLAGGTDTQYF

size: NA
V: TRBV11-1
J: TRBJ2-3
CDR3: CASSSLAGRRFSTDTQYF

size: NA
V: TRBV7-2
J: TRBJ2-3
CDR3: CASTPTRYSTDTQYF

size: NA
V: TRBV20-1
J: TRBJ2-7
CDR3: CSARDSGEWGEQYF

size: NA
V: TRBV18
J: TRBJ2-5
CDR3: CASSPFEETQYF

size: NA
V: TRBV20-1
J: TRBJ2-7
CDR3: CSASGTFNSYEQYF

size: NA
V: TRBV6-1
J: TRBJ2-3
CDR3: CASVSGADTDTQYF

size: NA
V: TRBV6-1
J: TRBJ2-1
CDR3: CASQGSEVGEQFF

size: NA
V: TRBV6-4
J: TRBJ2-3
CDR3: CATLAGGPTDTQYF

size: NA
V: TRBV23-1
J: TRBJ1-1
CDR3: CASSQHGTGDPEAFF

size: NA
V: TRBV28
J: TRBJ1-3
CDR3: CASSLLQGSGNTIYF

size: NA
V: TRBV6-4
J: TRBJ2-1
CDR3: CASSPLAGDYNEQFF

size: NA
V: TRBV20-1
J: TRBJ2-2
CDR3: CSASTGSDTGELFF

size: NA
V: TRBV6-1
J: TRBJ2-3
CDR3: CASSDGGGQADTQYF

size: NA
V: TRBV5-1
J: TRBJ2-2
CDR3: CASSTRVLAGELFF

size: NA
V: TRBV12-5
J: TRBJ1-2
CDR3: CASGIGRVGGYTF

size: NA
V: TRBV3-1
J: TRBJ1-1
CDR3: CASSQVSGLSEAFF

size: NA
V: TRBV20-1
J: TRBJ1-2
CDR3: CSAQAGSVGYTF

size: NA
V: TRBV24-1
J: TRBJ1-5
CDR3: CATSDLYSSGQGVKGNQPQHF

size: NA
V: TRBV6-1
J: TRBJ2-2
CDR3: CASSVSPTNTGELFF

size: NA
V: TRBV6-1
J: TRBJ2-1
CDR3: CASSLAGGTYNEQFF

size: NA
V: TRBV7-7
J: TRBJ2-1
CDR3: CASSGGAFPGDEQFF

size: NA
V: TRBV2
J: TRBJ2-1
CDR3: CASSGQSRRVNEQFF

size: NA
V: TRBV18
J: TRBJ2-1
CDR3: CASSPQERSYNEQFF

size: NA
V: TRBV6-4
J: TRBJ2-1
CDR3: CASSDSKRGVTNEQFF

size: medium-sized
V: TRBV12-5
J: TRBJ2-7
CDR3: CASGQGQFYEQYF

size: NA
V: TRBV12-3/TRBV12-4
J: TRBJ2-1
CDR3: CASSSQGSGGAEQFF

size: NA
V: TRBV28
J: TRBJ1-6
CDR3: CASTFSRDWGPYNSPLHF

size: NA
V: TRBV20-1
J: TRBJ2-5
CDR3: CSARQGRETQYF

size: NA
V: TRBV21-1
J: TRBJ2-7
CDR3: CASSKPGAGYEQYF

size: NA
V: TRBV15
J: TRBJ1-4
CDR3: CATSRGRKRKLFF

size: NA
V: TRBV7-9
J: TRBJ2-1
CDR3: CASSIAESYNEQFF

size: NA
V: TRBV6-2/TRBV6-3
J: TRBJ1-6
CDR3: CASSTPQGEYSPLHF

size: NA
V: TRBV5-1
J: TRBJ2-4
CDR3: CASSSGTGGRAKNIQYF

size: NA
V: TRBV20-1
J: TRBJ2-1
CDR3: CSARRPGNFDEQFF

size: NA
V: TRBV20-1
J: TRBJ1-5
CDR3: CSARQGSYQPQHF

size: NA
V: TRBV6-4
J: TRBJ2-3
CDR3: CASSNTGEADTQYF

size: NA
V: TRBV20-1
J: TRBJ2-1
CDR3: CSARDVGSSGGSYNEQFF

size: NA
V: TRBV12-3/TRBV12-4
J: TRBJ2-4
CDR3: CASRGFGIQYF

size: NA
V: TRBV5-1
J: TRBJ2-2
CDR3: CASSPTRGGELFF